This entry is about one TCR beta chain. What it recognizes is unknown. The PCR had 60 Vbeta and 13 Jbeta primers. TCRdb's table, derived via immunoSEQ multiplex PCR, lists solely in-frame clones and lacks some. The sample yields 70,000 or so clones, approximately 78% seen once. Germline V gene sequence: CDR1 MDHEN, CDR2 SYDVKM. There are 13 residues in the CDR3. V was trimmed by 7 bases and J by 7 bases, leaving 14 bases between them. These data are taken from a study of cytomegalovirus exposure and HLA in healthy donors. The study, taken as a whole, reports: There were several of the most significant clusters that appeared linked to common viral pathogens in a later analysis. Immune exposure data for these donors was limited to CMV serostatus.

Donors counted as nominally healthy when sampled, yet unrecorded immune exposures were likely. The specimen sequenced was PBMCs. This receptor was identified in a man aged 18 to 29 in good health and CMV-seronegative. The chain links TRBV28 to TRBJ1-3; D call uncertain. CDR3 in DNA: TGTGCCAGCATCCGGGGTCTAGAGAACACCATATATTTT. This encodes CASIRGLENTIYF.